The present TCR beta chain was sequenced within a study of CD8 T cells in Susac syndrome (dated by TCRdb to about 2019). Context from the whole study: Repertoire sequencing was used to test whether CD8+ T cell activation and differentiation in Susac syndrome was antigen driven. The study compared CD8+ T cell repertoire clonality among roughly 12 healthy donors, 14 Susac syndrome patients and around 16 multiple sclerosis patients.

On this clonotype itself: No antigen is known for it. Nothing much larger sits one base from this clone, and base qualities are not available.

Here is what the overall study found, with its caveats: The number of individuals in the TCR sequencing and HLA analysis was recognized as being relatively small.

High-throughput TCR beta sequencing profiled peripheral blood CD8+ and CD4+ T cells from healthy donors, Susac syndrome patients and multiple sclerosis patients. The multiple sclerosis controls were treatment-naive patients whose relapsing-remitting disease, either stable or active, fulfilled the revised McDonald criteria. Bulk CD8+ and CD4+ T cells were purified by magnetic negative isolation, while CD8+ TEMRA cells were enriched using FACS. Blood was drawn into EDTA tubes, processed within 24 hours, and PBMCs were isolated by density gradient centrifugation. PBMCs destined for TCR sequencing were cryopreserved in liquid nitrogen and later thawed in a 37 °C water bath. The sorted or isolated CD4+, CD8+ and CD8+ TEMRA cells had a purity of 90% or higher. RNA was extracted with the RNeasy kit and 0.5 to 1 ug was reverse transcribed using random hexamers. The immunoSEQ multiplex PCR assay, which covers 54 Vbeta and 13 Jbeta segments, was used to amplify TCR beta CDR3 regions. To correct PCR amplification bias, a synthetic template baseline was used for both primer optimization and computational correction. Concerning the study's data processing: Reads were annotated to V, D and J genes per IMGT and analyzed with immunoSEQ Analyzer, keeping only productive sequences. Clonality was computed as one minus Shannon entropy normalized by log2 of the number of productive unique sequences. For each patient and control, public and private clones were evaluated within the 100 most prevalent clones. Clones were defined as Susac-specific if absent from the healthy and MS cohorts, from more than 900 published viral clones and from other ImmuneACCESS disease sequences. TCRdb ran its own pipeline on the public reads, namely fastp trimming at Q25 and MiXCR clone calling, and kept in-frame beta chains. Rows with a matching CDR3 protein are joined into one entry that keeps the most common DNA and genes. TCRdb's processing, not the authors', yielded these V and J calls. The sample profile shows about 300,000 distinct CDR3 sequences; over 75% of them were found once. The ten largest clones capture less than 0.2% of the sample.

The V end loses 3 bases and the J end loses 2 bases, and a stretch of 29 bases separates them. In the germline V gene, CDR1 corresponds to MDHEN and CDR2 to SYDVKM. Its CDR3 holds 20 amino acids, cysteine through phenylalanine. Solely the CDR3 DNA is kept, with 60 bases framed from the first base. The chain couples TRBV28 to TRBJ2-7; the D gene is perhaps TRBD2, from 6 matching bases. This sequence was found in a human donor with multiple sclerosis. Sequencing used CD8+ T cells from PBMCs. In nucleotides, the sequence is TGTGCCAGCAGTTTTCAGCTCTCGATGGGACCGGGACTGGCGACCTACGAGCAGTACTTC. Its coded protein is CASSFQLSMGPGLATYEQYF. The entire variable domain, with the stretches around the CDR3 drawn from the reference TRBV28 and TRBJ2-7 proteins, is DVKVTQSSRYLVKRTGEKVFLECVQDMDHENMFWYRQDPGLGLRLIYFSYDVKMKEKGDIPEGYSVSREKKERFSLILESASTNQTSMYLCASSFQLSMGPGLATYEQYFGPGTRLTVT.